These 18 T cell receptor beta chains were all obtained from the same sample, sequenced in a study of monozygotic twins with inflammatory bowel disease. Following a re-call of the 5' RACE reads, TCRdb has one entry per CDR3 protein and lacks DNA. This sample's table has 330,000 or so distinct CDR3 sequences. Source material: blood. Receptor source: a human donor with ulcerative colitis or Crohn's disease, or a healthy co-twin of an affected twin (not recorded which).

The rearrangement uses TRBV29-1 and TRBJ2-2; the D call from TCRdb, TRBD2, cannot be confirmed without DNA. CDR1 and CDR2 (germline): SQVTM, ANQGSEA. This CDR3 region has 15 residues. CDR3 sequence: CSVGESGHTTGELFF.

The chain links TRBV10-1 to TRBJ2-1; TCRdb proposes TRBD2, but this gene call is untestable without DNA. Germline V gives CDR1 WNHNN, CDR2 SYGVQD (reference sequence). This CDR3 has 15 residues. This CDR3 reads CASSSPGLARDEQFF.

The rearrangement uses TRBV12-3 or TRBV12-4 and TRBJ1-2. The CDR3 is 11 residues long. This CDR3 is CASSFDYGYTF.

The CDR3 loop is CASSSGQGANTEAFF. The chain joins TRBV12-3 or TRBV12-4 to TRBJ1-1; the TCRdb call, TRBD1, lacks DNA for checking. This CDR3 contains 15 residues.

This CDR3 is CASSLAFGLAYNEQFF. The chain recombines TRBV5-1 with TRBJ2-1; there is no DNA to check the TCRdb D call of TRBD2. The CDR3 contains 16 residues. Germline V gene data show CDR1 as SGHRS and CDR2 as YFSETQ.

This CDR3 reads CSARTSASYEQYF. The chain combines TRBV20-1 with TRBJ2-7; TCRdb designates TRBD2, a call that cannot be tested without DNA. The CDR3 extends over 13 amino acids. Germline CDR1 and CDR2: DFQATT and SNEGSKA (reference sequence).

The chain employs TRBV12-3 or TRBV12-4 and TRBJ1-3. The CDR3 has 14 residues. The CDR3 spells CASKNRISGNTIYF.

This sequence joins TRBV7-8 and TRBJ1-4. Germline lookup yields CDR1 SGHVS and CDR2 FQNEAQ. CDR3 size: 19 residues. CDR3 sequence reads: CASSLAKAFAFTSNEKLFF. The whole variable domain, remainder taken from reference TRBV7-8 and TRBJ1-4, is GAGVSQSPRYKVAKRGQDVALRCDPISGHVSLFWYQQALGQGPEFLTYFQNEAQLDKSGLPSDRFFAERPEGSVSTLKIQRTQQEDSAVYLCASSLAKAFAFTSNEKLFFGSGTQLSVL.

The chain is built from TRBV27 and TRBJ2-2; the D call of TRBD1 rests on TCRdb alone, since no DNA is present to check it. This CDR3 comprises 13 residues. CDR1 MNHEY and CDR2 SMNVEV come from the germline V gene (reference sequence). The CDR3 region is CASSLTGHGELFF.

The CDR3 sequence is CASSEATPVLDTGELFF. The genes are TRBV2 and TRBJ2-2. This CDR3 has 17 amino acids. Looked up from germline, CDR1 is SNHLY and CDR2 is FYNNEI.

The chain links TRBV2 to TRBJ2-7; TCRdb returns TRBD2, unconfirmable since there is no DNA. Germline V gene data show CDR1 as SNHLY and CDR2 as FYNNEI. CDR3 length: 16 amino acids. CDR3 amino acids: CASSRDQTSGGYEQYF. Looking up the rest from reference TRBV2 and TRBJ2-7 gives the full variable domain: EPEVTQTPSHQVTQMGQEVILRCVPISNHLYFYWYRQILGQKVEFLVSFYNNEISEKSEIFDDQFSVERPDGSNFTLKIRSTKLEDSAMYFCASSRDQTSGGYEQYFGPGTRLTVT.

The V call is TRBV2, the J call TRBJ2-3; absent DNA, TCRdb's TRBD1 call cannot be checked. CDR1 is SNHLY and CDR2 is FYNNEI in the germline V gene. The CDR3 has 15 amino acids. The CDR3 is CASTEQGTYTDTQYF.

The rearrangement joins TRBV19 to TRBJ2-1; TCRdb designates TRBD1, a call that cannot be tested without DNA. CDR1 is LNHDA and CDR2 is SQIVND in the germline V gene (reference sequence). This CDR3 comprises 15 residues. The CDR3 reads CASSRRDRGSNEQFF.

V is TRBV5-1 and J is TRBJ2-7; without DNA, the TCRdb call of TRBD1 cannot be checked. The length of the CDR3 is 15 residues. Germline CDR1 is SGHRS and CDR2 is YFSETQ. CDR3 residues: CASSPGVGELYEQYF.

The CDR3 spells CASRSPGDGNTIYF. The chain carries TRBV28 and TRBJ1-3; checking the TCRdb D call of TRBD1 is not possible without DNA. The length of the CDR3 is 14 residues. The germline gives CDR1 MDHEN, CDR2 SYDVKM.

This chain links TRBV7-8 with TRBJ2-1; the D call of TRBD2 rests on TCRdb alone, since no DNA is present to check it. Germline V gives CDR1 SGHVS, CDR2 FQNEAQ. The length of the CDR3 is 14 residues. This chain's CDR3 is CASSTYEGPNEQFF.

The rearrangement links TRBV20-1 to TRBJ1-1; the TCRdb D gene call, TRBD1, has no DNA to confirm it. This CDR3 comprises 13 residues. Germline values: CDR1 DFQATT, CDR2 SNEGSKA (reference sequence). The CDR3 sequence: CSASGGQNTEAFF.

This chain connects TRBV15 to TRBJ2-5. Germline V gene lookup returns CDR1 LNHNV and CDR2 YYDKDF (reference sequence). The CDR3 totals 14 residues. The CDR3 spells CATSRDTGQETQYF. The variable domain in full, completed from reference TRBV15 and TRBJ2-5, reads DAMVIQNPRYQVTQFGKPVTLSCSQTLNHNVMYWYQQKSSQAPKLLFHYYDKDFNNEADTPDNFQSRRPNTSFCFLDIRSPGLGDTAMYLCATSRDTGQETQYFGPGTRLLVL.